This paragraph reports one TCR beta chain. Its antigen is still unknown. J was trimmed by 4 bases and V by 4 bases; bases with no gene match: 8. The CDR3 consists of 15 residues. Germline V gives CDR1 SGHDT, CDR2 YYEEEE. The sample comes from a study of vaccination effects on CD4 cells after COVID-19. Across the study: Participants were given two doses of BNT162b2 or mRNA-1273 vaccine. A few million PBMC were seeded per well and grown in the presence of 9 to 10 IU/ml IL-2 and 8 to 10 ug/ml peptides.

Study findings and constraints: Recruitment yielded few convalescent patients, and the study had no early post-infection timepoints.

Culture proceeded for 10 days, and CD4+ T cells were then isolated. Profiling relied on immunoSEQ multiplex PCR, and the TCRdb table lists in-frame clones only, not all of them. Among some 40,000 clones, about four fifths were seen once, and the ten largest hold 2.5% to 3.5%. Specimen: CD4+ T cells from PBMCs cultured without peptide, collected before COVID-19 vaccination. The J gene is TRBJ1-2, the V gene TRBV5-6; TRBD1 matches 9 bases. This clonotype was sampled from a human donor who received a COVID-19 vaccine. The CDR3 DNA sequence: TGTGCCAGCAGCCATCAGACAGGGGGAGGCTATGGCTACACCTTC. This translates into CASSHQTGGGYGYTF. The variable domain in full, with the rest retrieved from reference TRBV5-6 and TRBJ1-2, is DAGVTQSPTHLIKTRGQQVTLRCSPKSGHDTVSWYQQALGQGPQFIFQYYEEEERQRGNFPDRFSGHQFPNYSSELNVNALLLGDSALYLCASSHQTGGGYGYTFGSGTRLTVV.